Listed below are T cell receptor beta chains from one sample, sequenced in a study of blood T cell repertoires in COVID-19. The method was immunoSEQ multiplex PCR; TCRdb's version includes in-frame clones alone and lacks a portion of them. Of about 340,000 clones in the sample, 92% were seen once. The specimen was PBMCs or T cells enriched from blood (not recorded which). These receptors all come from a woman in her thirties who had recovered from COVID-19. Both conserved end residues are part of each CDR3. A D gene is named only where the DNA matches it firmly. Clone size is stated in some rows and not others, as once, few, many or a class when expanded.

>TRBJ1-1|NA|TRBV9|NA
CASSVNPGSQAFF
TGTGCCAGCAGCGTGAATCCGGGAAGTCAAGCTTTCTTT
>TRBJ2-1|TRBD2|TRBV29-1|NA
CSVEGGGPREQFF
TGCAGCGTTGAGGGGGGAGGGCCTCGTGAGCAGTTCTTC
>TRBJ2-5|NA|TRBV27|NA
CASSSQRQVLQQQTQYF
TGTGCCAGCAGTTCACAGCGACAGGTTCTCCAACAACAGACCCAGTACTTC
>TRBJ1-1|NA|TRBV19|NA
CASSIVKNTEAFF
TGTGCCAGTAGTATAGTCAAGAACACTGAAGCTTTCTTT
>TRBJ1-3|NA|TRBV24-1|NA
CATSDLYNRSFSGNTIYF
TGTGCCACCAGTGATTTGTACAACAGAAGTTTCTCTGGAAACACCATATATTTT
>TRBJ1-2|NA|TRBV25-1|once
CASSSIGYTF
TGTGCCAGCAGTTCCATTGGCTACACCTTC
>TRBJ1-1|NA|TRBV20-1|NA
CSASSTSRNTEAFF
TGCAGTGCTAGTTCGACAAGCCGGAACACTGAAGCTTTCTTT
>TRBJ2-7|NA|TRBV7-6|NA
CASSFSLSVTGSYEQYF
TGTGCCAGCAGCTTCTCTCTCTCCGTGACTGGCTCCTACGAGCAGTACTTC
>TRBJ1-2|NA|TRBV5-1|NA
CASSLDRVLYGYTF
TGCGCCAGCAGCTTGGACAGGGTTCTCTATGGCTACACCTTC
>TRBJ2-7|NA|TRBV6-1|NA
CASSEETGTEQYF
TGTGCCAGCAGTGAGGAGACAGGCACCGAGCAGTACTTC
>TRBJ2-7|NA|TRBV27|NA
CASSLGASSYEQYF
TGTGCCAGCAGTTTAGGTGCCAGCTCCTACGAGCAGTACTTC
>TRBJ1-6|NA|TRBV7-2|NA
CASSLGGPASPLHF
TGTGCCAGCAGCTTAGGCGGGCCGGCATCACCCCTCCACTTT
>TRBJ1-2|NA|TRBV7-6|NA
CASSYQEDYGYTF
TGTGCCAGCAGCTACCAGGAAGACTATGGCTACACCTTC
>TRBJ1-2|TRBD1|TRBV5-1|NA
CASSLRTGVGDGYTF
TGCGCCAGCAGCCTGCGGACAGGGGTGGGTGATGGCTACACCTTC
>TRBJ2-2|NA|TRBV30|few
CAWSGSNTGELFF
TGTGCCTGGAGCGGTTCCAACACCGGGGAGCTGTTTTTT
>TRBJ2-7|TRBD1|TRBV6-5|NA
CASSYGTGTYEQYF
TGTGCCAGCAGTTACGGGACAGGGACCTACGAGCAGTACTTC
>TRBJ2-5|NA|TRBV28|NA
CASSSPGGLHQETQYF
TGTGCCAGCAGCTCCCCCGGGGGGCTCCACCAAGAGACCCAGTACTTC
>TRBJ2-7|TRBD2|TRBV3-1/TRBV3-2|NA
CASSPRLASIYEQYF
TGTGCCAGCAGCCCCCGACTAGCGAGTATCTACGAGCAGTACTTC
>TRBJ1-2|TRBD1|TRBV7-8|once
CASSLDHRGLGYTF
TGTGCCAGCAGCTTAGACCACAGGGGGCTTGGCTACACCTTC
>TRBJ1-2|NA|TRBV11-2|NA
CASSLGTSGYTF
TGTGCCAGCAGCTTAGGTACTTCTGGCTACACCTTC
>TRBJ2-1|TRBD1|TRBV7-8|NA
CASSLVGQGAGEQFF
TGTGCCAGCAGCTTAGTAGGACAGGGGGCAGGCGAGCAGTTCTTC
>TRBJ1-1|TRBD1|TRBV7-3|NA
CASSLGQAVNTEAFF
TGTGCCAGCAGCTTAGGACAGGCCGTGAACACTGAAGCTTTCTTT
>TRBJ1-1|TRBD1|TRBV3-1/TRBV3-2|many
CASSLQGASTEAFF
TGTGCCAGCAGCCTTCAGGGGGCGAGCACTGAAGCTTTCTTT
>TRBJ2-3|NA|TRBV12-1|NA
CASSFGGDTQYF
TGTGCCAGCAGCTTTGGAGGAGATACGCAGTATTTT
>TRBJ2-1|TRBD1|TRBV4-3|NA
CASSQFPGTGPNEQFF
TGCGCCAGCAGCCAGTTTCCCGGGACAGGCCCCAATGAGCAGTTCTTC
>TRBJ2-3|TRBD2|TRBV10-3|NA
CAISEWTSGGPSDTQYF
TGTGCCATCAGTGAATGGACTAGCGGGGGGCCGTCAGATACGCAGTATTTT
>TRBJ1-2|NA|TRBV30|once
CAWSSQGLNYGYTF
TGTGCCTGGAGTTCACAGGGCCTGAACTATGGCTACACCTTC
>TRBJ2-2|TRBD1|TRBV28|NA
CASRPGQGYTGELFF
TGTGCCAGCAGACCGGGACAGGGGTACACCGGGGAGCTGTTTTTT
>TRBJ2-3|NA|TRBV7-2|once
CASSLMQSTDTQYF
TGTGCCAGCAGCTTAATGCAGAGCACAGATACGCAGTATTTT
>TRBJ1-4|NA|TRBV5-1|NA
CASSLASGNEKLFF
TGCGCCAGCAGCTTGGCGTCGGGGAATGAAAAACTGTTTTTT
>TRBJ1-1|NA|TRBV29-1|NA
CSVEQFTEAFF
TGCAGCGTTGAACAGTTCACTGAAGCTTTCTTT
>TRBJ2-3|NA|TRBV9|few
CASSVLATISTDTQYF
TGTGCCAGCAGCGTACTAGCGACGATTAGCACAGATACGCAGTATTTT
>TRBJ2-3|NA|TRBV5-1|NA
CASSSADTQYF
TGCGCCAGCAGCTCGGCAGATACGCAGTATTTT
>TRBJ1-5|NA|TRBV28|NA
CASSLGFGGQPQHF
TGTGCCAGCAGTTTAGGGTTCGGGGGTCAGCCCCAGCATTTT
>TRBJ2-7|TRBD1|TRBV27|NA
CASSGRDSYEQYF
TGTGCCAGCAGCGGCCGGGACAGCTACGAGCAGTACTTC
>TRBJ1-1|TRBD1|TRBV28|NA
CASSPGQLNTEAFF
TGTGCCAGCAGTCCGGGACAGCTGAACACTGAAGCTTTCTTT
>TRBJ2-4|NA|TRBV7-2|NA
CASRPKGGTKNIQYF
TGTGCCAGCAGGCCCAAAGGGGGAACCAAAAACATTCAGTACTTC
>TRBJ1-2|NA|TRBV2|few
CASRGDGRYTF
TGTGCCAGCAGGGGGGACGGGAGATACACCTTC
>TRBJ2-7|TRBD2|TRBV5-1|few
CASSLGSGVYEQYF
TGCGCCAGCAGCTTAGGCAGCGGGGTCTACGAGCAGTACTTC
>TRBJ2-7|TRBD2|TRBV14|few
CASSQLGTSGSPEQYF
TGTGCCAGCAGCCAGCTGGGGACTAGCGGGAGTCCCGAGCAGTACTTC
>TRBJ1-6|NA|TRBV13|NA
CASSPNGNSPLHF
TGTGCCAGCAGCCCGAACGGTAATTCACCCCTCCACTTT
>TRBJ2-2|TRBD1|TRBV5-1|NA
CASSTGQGVRTGELFF
TGCGCCAGCAGCACGGGACAGGGGGTCCGGACCGGGGAGCTGTTTTTT
>TRBJ1-2|TRBD1|TRBV20-1|NA
CSASRTGGYGYGYTF
TGCAGTGCTAGTAGGACAGGGGGCTACGGCTATGGCTACACCTTC
>TRBJ2-2|NA|TRBV5-3|once
CARSLGAGGTGELFF
TGTGCCAGAAGCTTGGGTGCCGGCGGCACCGGGGAGCTGTTTTTT
>TRBJ1-3|NA|TRBV6-6|NA
CASREGGNTIYF
TGTGCCAGCAGGGAGGGAGGAAACACCATATATTTT
>TRBJ2-3|TRBD2|TRBV2|NA
CANRPGLAGGPQRLDTQYF
TGTGCCAACAGACCCGGACTAGCGGGGGGGCCGCAAAGGTTAGATACGCAGTATTTT
>TRBJ2-6|TRBD2|TRBV28|NA
CASSFRGGASGANVLTF
TGTGCCAGCAGTTTCCGGGGGGGAGCCTCTGGGGCCAACGTCCTGACTTTC
>TRBJ1-6|NA|TRBV27|NA
CASSPRPRSPLHF
TGTGCCAGCAGTCCTAGACCGCGTTCACCCCTCCACTTT
>TRBJ2-1|NA|TRBV13|NA
CASSRSDNNEQFF
TGTGCCAGCAGCCGATCGGACAACAATGAGCAGTTCTTC